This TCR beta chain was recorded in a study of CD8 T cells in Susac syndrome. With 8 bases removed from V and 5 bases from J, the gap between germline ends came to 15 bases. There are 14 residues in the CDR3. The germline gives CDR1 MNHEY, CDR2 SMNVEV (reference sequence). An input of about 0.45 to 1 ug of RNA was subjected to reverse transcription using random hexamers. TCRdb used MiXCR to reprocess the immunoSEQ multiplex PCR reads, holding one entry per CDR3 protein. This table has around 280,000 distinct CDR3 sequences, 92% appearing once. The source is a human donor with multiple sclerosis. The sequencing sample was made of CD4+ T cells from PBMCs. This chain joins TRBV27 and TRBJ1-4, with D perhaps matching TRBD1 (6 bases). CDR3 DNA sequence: TGTGCCAGCCCCGTAGGACAGACAAATGAAAAACTGTTTTTT. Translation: CASPVGQTNEKLFF.